This T cell receptor beta chain is from a study of T cells in Graves' hyperthyroidism and ophthalmopathy. Regarding the study as a whole: Blood also showed most of the thyroid clonotypes that were expanded above 0.001.

This clonotype was seen ten or more times. Its antigen is unknown. Amplified TCR beta CDR3 regions came from RNA transcripts. During a first-round RT-PCR of the TCR CDR3, the HTBI primer set was used. TCRdb re-analysed the multiplex PCR reads in MiXCR, keeping a single row per CDR3 protein. In the table there are a few hundred thousand distinct CDR3 sequences, 20% to 25% of which are singletons. The CDR3 covers 15 residues. Germline V gene data show CDR1 as LNHNV and CDR2 as YYDKDF (reference sequence). V gave up 0 bases and J gave up 5 bases, with 10 bases separating them. The gene calls are TRBV15 and TRBJ2-2, with D possibly being TRBD1 (5 bases). This TCR derives from a woman in her 70s with Graves' ophthalmopathy. The sequencing input was blood. The CDR3 loop is CATSRDQGRTGELFF. CDR3 in DNA: TGTGCCACCAGCAGAGATCAGGGCAGGACCGGGGAGCTGTTTTTT.